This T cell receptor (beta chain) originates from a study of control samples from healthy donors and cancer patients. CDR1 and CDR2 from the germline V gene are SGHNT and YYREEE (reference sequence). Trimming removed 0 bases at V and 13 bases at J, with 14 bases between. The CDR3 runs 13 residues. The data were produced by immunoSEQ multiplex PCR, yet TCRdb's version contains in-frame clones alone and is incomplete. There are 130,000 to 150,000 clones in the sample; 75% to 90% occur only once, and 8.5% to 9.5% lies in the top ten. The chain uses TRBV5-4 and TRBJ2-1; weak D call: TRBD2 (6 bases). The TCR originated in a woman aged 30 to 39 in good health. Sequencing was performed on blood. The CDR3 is CASSLVQAGPQFF. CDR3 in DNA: TGTGCCAGCAGCTTGGTCCAAGCGGGCCCACAGTTCTTC. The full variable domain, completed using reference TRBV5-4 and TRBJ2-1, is ETGVTQSPTHLIKTRGQQVTLRCSSQSGHNTVSWYQQALGQGPQFIFQYYREEENGRGNFPPRFSGLQFPNYSSELNVNALELDDSALYLCASSLVQAGPQFFGPGTRLTVL.